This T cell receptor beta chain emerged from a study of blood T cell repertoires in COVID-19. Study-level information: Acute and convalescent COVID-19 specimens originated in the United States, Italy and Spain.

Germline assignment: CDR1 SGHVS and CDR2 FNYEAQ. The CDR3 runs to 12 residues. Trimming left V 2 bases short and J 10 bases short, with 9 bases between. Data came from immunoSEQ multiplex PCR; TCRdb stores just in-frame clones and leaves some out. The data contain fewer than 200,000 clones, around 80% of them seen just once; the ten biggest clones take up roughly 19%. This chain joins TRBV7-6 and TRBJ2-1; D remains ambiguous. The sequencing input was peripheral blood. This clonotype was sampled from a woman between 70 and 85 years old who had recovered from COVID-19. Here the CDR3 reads CASSLYSEEQFF. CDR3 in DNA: TGTGCCAGCAGCTTATATAGTGAGGAGCAGTTCTTC.